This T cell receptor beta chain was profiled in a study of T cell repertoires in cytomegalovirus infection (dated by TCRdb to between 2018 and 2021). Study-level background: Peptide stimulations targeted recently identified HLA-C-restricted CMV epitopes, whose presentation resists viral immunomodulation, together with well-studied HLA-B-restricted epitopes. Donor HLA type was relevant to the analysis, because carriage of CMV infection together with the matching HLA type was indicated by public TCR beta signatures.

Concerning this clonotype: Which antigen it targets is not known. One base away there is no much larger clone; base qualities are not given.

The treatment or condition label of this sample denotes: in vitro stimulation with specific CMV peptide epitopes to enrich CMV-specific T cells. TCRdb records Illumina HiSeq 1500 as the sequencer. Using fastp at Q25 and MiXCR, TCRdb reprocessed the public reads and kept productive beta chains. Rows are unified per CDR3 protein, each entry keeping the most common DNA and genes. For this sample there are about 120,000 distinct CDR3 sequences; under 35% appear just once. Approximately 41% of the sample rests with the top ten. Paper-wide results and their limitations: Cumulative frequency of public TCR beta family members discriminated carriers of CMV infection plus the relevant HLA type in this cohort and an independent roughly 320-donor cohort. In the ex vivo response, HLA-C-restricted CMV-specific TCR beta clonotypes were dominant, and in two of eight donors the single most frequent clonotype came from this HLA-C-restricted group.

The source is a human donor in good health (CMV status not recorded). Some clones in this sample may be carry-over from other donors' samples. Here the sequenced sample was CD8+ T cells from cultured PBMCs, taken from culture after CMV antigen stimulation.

CDR3 reads: CATSNGGTGELFF. The nucleotide sequence reads as follows: TGTGCCACCTCGAATGGGGGCACCGGGGAGCTGTTTTTT. The V and J genes are TRBV2 and TRBJ2-2; the D segment is perhaps TRBD1 or TRBD2, each sharing 5 matched bases. From cysteine to phenylalanine, the CDR3 is 13 amino acids long. The CDR3 DNA has 39 bases and is translated from base 1. The germline V gene encodes CDR1 SNHLY and CDR2 FYNNEI. The junction carries 13 bases between V and J, which are trimmed by 10 bases and 4 bases respectively.